Below are 21 T cell receptor beta chains sequenced from a single sample in a study of radiotherapy plus CTLA-4 blockade in lung cancer. This table comes from immunoSEQ multiplex PCR, and its TCRdb copy is limited to in-frame clones, with some not included. The repertoire includes roughly 80,000 clones, 78% of them detected once, and 4% sits in the top ten. This material consisted of peripheral blood, taken from a patient treated with radiotherapy plus ipilimumab. These receptors all stem from a human donor with non-small cell lung cancer who had a partial response to radiotherapy plus ipilimumab. Some clones in this sample may be carry-over from other donors' samples.

The chain carries TRBV6-1 and TRBJ2-6, with D possibly TRBD1 on 5 matching bases. This CDR3 has 16 residues. Per germline, CDR1 MNHNS and CDR2 SASEGT. V gave up 3 bases and J gave up 0 bases, with 9 bases separating them. The CDR3 reads CASSEQGFSGANVLTF. DNA for the CDR3: TGTGCCAGCAGTGAGCAGGGATTCTCTGGGGCCAACGTCCTGACTTTC.

This chain links TRBV4-3 with TRBJ1-5, with TRBD1 as a possible D gene (5 bases). The CDR3 has 14 residues. The germline V gene has CDR1 LGHNA and CDR2 YSLEER. The V and J ends lost 4 bases and 2 bases respectively, with 9 bases between them. The CDR3 region is CASSRQRGNQPQHF. The DNA for the CDR3 is TGCGCCAGCAGCCGACAGAGAGGCAATCAGCCCCAGCATTTT.

The V gene is TRBV7-8, the J gene TRBJ1-6; D gene uncertain. The CDR3 is made up of 12 amino acids. Deletions cut 2 bases from V and 7 bases from J, with 3 bases between. Per the germline V gene, CDR1 is SGHVS and CDR2 is FQNEAQ. Here the CDR3 DNA reads TGTGCCAGCAGCTTAACAAATTCACCCCTCCACTTT. Residues: CASSLTNSPLHF. The entire variable domain, with the rest obtained from reference TRBV7-8 and TRBJ1-6, is as follows: GAGVSQSPRYKVAKRGQDVALRCDPISGHVSLFWYQQALGQGPEFLTYFQNEAQLDKSGLPSDRFFAERPEGSVSTLKIQRTQQEDSAVYLCASSLTNSPLHFGNGTRLTVT.

The chain couples TRBV27 to TRBJ2-3, with a possible D match to TRBD1 (5 bases). The CDR3 is made up of 17 amino acids. CDR1 is MNHEY and CDR2 is SMNVEV in the germline V gene (reference sequence). Trimming removed 1 base from V and 0 bases from J, with 14 bases in between. CDR3 DNA: TGTGCCAGCAGTTTATGGGGCAGGGCCACTAGCACAGATACGCAGTATTTT. It yields the protein CASSLWGRATSTDTQYF.

This chain connects TRBV6-1 to TRBJ2-7; perhaps TRBD1 as D (5 bases). Germline loops: CDR1 MNHNS, CDR2 SASEGT. This CDR3 comprises 14 residues. Deletions cut 3 bases from V and 2 bases from J, with 11 bases between. CDR3 nucleotides: TGTGCCAGCAGTGACCGACAGAAACCCTACGAGCAGTACTTC. Its translation: CASSDRQKPYEQYF.

This chain joins TRBV9 and TRBJ2-3; no firm D call. V was trimmed by 4 bases and J by 5 bases, leaving 11 bases between them. The CDR3 extends over 13 amino acids. CDR1 and CDR2 from the germline V gene are SGDLS and YYNGEE. As DNA, the CDR3 is TGTGCCAGCAGCCCAGACTCGGAAGATACGCAGTATTTT. Protein product: CASSPDSEDTQYF.

This clone was detected only once. The chain carries TRBV6-1 and TRBJ2-5; 8 nucleotides align to TRBD1. After removal of 7 bases from V and 4 bases from J, the junction contained 5 bases not matched to a gene. Germline V gene lookup returns CDR1 MNHNS and CDR2 SASEGT. The CDR3 has 13 amino acids. The CDR3 DNA sequence: TGTGCCAGCAAGACAGGGGTTCGAGAGACCCAGTACTTC. Translation gives CASKTGVRETQYF.

This clone occurred once. The V and J genes are TRBV11-2 and TRBJ1-1; D unresolved. CDR3 length: 14 residues. The germline V gene encodes CDR1 SGHAT and CDR2 FQNNGV. Trimming pared 3 bases from V and 2 bases from J, leaving 10 bases between. For the CDR3, the DNA is TGTGCCAGCAGCTTCTTGTTGGCAAACACTGAAGCTTTCTTT. Translating gives CASSFLLANTEAFF.

In DNA, the CDR3 is TGTGCCAGCAGTTTACACCAGGGGACGATCTCACCCCTCCACTTT. It yields the protein CASSLHQGTISPLHF. V is TRBV28 and J is TRBJ1-6; TRBD1 might be the D (6 bases). The germline V gene has CDR1 MDHEN and CDR2 SYDVKM. V dropped 2 bases and J dropped 10 bases, with 15 bases sitting between them. The CDR3 has 15 residues.

The genes are TRBV18 and TRBJ2-1; TRBD2 matches at 10 bases. Germline CDR1 KGHSH, CDR2 LQKENI. The CDR3 covers 14 residues. The V and J ends lost 7 bases and 5 bases, in that order; junction bases with no gene match: 5. The CDR3 nucleotides read TGTGCCAGCTTTGGGCTAGCGGGGGACAATGAGCAGTTCTTC. It specifies CASFGLAGDNEQFF.

V is TRBV6-5 and J is TRBJ1-2; no reliable D call. The V end lost 5 bases, the J end lost 4 bases, and 11 bases lay between the germline ends. The germline V gene encodes CDR1 MNHEY and CDR2 SVGAGI. The CDR3 covers 13 residues. CDR3 sequence reads: CASSRTGIYGYTF. CDR3 sequence (DNA): TGTGCCAGCAGTCGGACGGGAATCTATGGCTACACCTTC.

CDR3 in DNA: TGTGCCAGCAGCTTAGATTTAGCGGGAGGTTACGAGCAGTACTTC. Translation: CASSLDLAGGYEQYF. V gene TRBV7-2 combines with J gene TRBJ2-7; TRBD2 aligns across 10 bases. Germline CDR1 reads SGHTA; CDR2 reads FQGNSA. V shed 1 base, J shed 4 bases, and the junction held 4 bases outside the gene matches. This CDR3 spans 15 amino acids.

This chain uses TRBV11-2 with TRBJ2-2, with D possibly TRBD2 on 6 matching bases. With 6 bases removed from V and 4 bases from J, the gap between germline ends came to 12 bases. In germline, CDR1 is SGHAT, CDR2 FQNNGV. This CDR3 region has 14 residues. CDR3 region: CASRAGSLTGELFF. DNA for the CDR3: TGTGCCAGCAGGGCGGGGTCCCTCACCGGGGAGCTGTTTTTT.

The rearrangement uses TRBV5-4 and TRBJ2-1; 7 bases are shared with TRBD1. V was clipped by 4 bases and J by 7 bases; unmatched bases: 5. The CDR3 runs 13 residues. CDR1 is SGHNT, CDR2 YYREEE, per germline (reference sequence). The chain's CDR3 is CASSAEQGNEQFF. The CDR3 nucleotides are TGTGCCAGCAGCGCAGAACAGGGGAATGAGCAGTTCTTC.

The rearrangement uses TRBV7-3 and TRBJ2-2; no definite D call. V was pared by 2 bases and J by 4 bases, with 5 bases between. Germline V gene lookup returns CDR1 SGHTA and CDR2 FQGTGA. The CDR3 loop spans 13 amino acids. The CDR3 spells CASSLRVTGELFF. Written as DNA, the CDR3 is TGTGCCAGCAGCTTACGGGTCACCGGGGAGCTGTTTTTT.

The chain links TRBV9 to TRBJ2-2; no reliable D call. The CDR3 contains 14 residues. Germline CDR1 is SGDLS and CDR2 is YYNGEE. V lost 0 bases to trimming and J lost 9 bases, with 12 bases between them. The CDR3 nucleotides read TGTGCCAGCAGCGTAGAAACTCAGACAAGGGAGCTGTTTTTT. This translates into CASSVETQTRELFF.

A remark on this clone: The sample holds other DNA sequences that translate to the same CDR3. This sequence joins TRBV6-5 and TRBJ1-2, with TRBD1 matching 7 bases. This CDR3 spans 12 amino acids. Germline V lookup: CDR1 MNHEY, CDR2 SVGAGI. The J segment lost 3 bases and the V segment lost 8 bases, leaving 3 bases of the junction unmatched. The DNA for the CDR3 is TGTGCCAGCCACAGGGGAGACTATGGCTACACCTTC. Its protein product is CASHRGDYGYTF.

This chain connects TRBV18 to TRBJ2-3; weak D call: TRBD2 (6 bases). The V and J ends lost 3 bases and 10 bases respectively, with 8 bases between them. This CDR3 spans 11 amino acids. Germline V CDR1 and CDR2: KGHSH, LQKENI. The CDR3 region has the DNA TGTGCCAGCTCACCGGAGGGGCCGCAGTATTTT. This codes for CASSPEGPQYF.

V gene TRBV18 combines with J gene TRBJ1-4, with 12 bases fitting TRBD1. The germline CDR1 and CDR2 sequences are KGHSH and LQKENI. There are 14 residues in the CDR3. Germline trimming cut 4 bases from V and 13 bases from J; bases unmatched to any gene: 7. CDR3 sequence: CASSLGTGGDGLFF. Here the CDR3 DNA reads TGTGCCAGCTCACTCGGGACAGGGGGCGACGGACTGTTTTTT.

The J gene is TRBJ2-3, the V gene TRBV7-2; the match to TRBD2 covers 13 bases. CDR1 and CDR2 (germline): SGHTA, FQGNSA. The CDR3 totals 17 residues. V trimming: 4 bases; J trimming: 2 bases; junction bases outside the gene matches: 6. CDR3 coding DNA: TGTGCCAGCAGCTCTCGGACTAGCGGGGGTATCACAGATACGCAGTATTTT. This codes for CASSSRTSGGITDTQYF.

This chain joins TRBV6-1 and TRBJ1-1, with 9 bases lining up with TRBD1. CDR3 length equals 14 residues. CDR1 is MNHNS and CDR2 is SASEGT in the germline V gene. V was clipped by 6 bases and J by 7 bases; unmatched bases: 9. The CDR3 DNA sequence: TGTGCCAGCAGCCCAAGGACAGGGGAGAGTGAAGCTTTCTTT. It is translated as CASSPRTGESEAFF.